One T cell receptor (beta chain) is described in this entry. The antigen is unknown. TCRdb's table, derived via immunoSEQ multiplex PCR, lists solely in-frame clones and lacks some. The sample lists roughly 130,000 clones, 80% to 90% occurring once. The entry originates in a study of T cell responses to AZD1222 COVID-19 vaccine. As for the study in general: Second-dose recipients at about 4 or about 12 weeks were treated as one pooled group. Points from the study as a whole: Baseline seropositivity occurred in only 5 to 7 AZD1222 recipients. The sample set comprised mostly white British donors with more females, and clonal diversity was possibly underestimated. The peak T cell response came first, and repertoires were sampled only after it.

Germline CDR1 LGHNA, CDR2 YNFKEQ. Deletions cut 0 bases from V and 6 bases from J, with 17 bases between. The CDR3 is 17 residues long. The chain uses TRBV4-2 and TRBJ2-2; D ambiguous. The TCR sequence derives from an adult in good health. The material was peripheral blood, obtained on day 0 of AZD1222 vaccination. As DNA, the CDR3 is TGTGCCAGCAGCCAAGAATATAGAGTGCTGCGTTCCGGGGAGCTGTTTTTT. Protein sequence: CASSQEYRVLRSGELFF.